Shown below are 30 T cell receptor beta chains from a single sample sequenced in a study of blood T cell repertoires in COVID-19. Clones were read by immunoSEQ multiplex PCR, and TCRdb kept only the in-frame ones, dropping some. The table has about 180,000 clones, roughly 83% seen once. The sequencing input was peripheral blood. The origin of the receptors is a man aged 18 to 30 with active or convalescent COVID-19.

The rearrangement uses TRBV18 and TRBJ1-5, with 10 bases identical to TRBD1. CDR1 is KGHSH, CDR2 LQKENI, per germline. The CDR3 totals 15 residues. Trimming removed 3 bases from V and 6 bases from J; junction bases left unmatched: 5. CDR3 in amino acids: CASSPTGGSGQPQHF. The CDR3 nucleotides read TGTGCCAGCTCACCGACAGGGGGCTCGGGTCAGCCCCAGCATTTT.

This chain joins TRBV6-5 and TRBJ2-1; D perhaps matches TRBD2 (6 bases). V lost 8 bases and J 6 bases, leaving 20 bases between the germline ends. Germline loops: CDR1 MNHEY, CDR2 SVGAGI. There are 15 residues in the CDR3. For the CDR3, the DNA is TGTGCCAGCGCTGGACTATTGCGGAGGGGCAATGAGCAGTTCTTC. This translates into CASAGLLRRGNEQFF.

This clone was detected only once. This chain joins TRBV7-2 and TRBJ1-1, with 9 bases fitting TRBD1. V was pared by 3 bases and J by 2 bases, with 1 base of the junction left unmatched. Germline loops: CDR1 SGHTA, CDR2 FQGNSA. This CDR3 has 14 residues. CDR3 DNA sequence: TGTGCCAGCAGCTTGACAGGGGGAAACACTGAAGCTTTCTTT. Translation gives CASSLTGGNTEAFF.

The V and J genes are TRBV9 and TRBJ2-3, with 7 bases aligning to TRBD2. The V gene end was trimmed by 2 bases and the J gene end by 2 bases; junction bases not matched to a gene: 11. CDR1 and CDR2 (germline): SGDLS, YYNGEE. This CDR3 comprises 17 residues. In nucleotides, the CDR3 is TGTGCCAGCAGCGTGTACCCGACTAGCCGATCCACAGATACGCAGTATTTT. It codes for CASSVYPTSRSTDTQYF.

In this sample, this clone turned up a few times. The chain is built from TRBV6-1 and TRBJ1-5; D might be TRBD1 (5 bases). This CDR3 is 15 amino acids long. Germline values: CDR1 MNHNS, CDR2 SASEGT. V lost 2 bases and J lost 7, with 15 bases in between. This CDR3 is CASSESSGIGQPQHF. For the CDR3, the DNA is TGTGCCAGCAGTGAAAGTTCAGGGATTGGGCAGCCCCAGCATTTT.

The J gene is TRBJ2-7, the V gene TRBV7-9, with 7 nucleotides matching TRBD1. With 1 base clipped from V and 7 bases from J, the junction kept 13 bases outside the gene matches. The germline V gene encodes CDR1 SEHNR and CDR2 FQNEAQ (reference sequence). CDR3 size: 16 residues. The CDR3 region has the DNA TGTGCCAGCAGCTTAGGGACAGGCTCTCGTAATACGGAGCAGTACTTC. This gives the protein CASSLGTGSRNTEQYF.

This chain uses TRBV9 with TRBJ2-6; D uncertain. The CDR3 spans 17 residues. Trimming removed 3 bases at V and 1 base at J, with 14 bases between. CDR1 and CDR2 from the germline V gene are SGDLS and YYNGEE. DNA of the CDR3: TGTGCCAGCAGCGCGCGCTTAGTCCCTTCTGGGGCCAACGTCCTGACTTTC. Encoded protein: CASSARLVPSGANVLTF.

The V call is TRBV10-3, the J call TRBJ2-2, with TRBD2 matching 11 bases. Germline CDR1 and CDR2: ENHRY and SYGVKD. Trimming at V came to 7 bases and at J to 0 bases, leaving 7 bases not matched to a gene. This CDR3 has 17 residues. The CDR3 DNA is TGTGCCATCACGGGTAGCGGGAGGGCCGCGAACACCGGGGAGCTGTTTTTT. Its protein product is CAITGSGRAANTGELFF.

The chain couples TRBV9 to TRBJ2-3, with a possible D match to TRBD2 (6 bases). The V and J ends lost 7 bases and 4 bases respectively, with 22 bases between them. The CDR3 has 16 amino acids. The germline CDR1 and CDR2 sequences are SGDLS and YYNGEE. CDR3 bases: TGTGCCAGCTTACGCCCCGGGGACTGGTCTTCAGATACGCAGTATTTT. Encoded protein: CASLRPGDWSSDTQYF.

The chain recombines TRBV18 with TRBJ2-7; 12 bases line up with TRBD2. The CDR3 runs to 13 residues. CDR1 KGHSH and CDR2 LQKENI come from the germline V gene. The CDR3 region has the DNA TGTGCGGCCGGGACTAGCGGGTACTACGAGCAGTACTTC. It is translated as CAAGTSGYYEQYF.

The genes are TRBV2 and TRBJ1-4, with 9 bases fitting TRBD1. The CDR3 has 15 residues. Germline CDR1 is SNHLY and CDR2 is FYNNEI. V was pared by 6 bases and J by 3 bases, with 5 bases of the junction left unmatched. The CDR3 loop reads CASRVQGASNEKLFF. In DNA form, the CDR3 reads TGTGCCAGCAGGGTACAGGGGGCCTCTAATGAAAAACTGTTTTTT.

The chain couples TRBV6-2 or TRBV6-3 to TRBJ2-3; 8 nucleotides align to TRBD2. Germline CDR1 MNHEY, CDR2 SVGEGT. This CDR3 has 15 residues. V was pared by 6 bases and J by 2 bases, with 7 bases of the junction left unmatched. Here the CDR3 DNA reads TGTGCCAGCAGCAAAGGGCGGGGGGACACAGATACGCAGTATTTT. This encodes CASSKGRGDTDTQYF.

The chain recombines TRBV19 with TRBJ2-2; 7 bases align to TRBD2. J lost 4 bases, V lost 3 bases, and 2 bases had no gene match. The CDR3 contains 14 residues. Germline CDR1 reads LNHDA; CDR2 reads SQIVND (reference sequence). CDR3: CASSIWEGTGELFF. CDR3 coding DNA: TGTGCCAGTAGTATTTGGGAGGGCACCGGGGAGCTGTTTTTT.

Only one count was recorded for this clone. DNA for the CDR3: TGTGCCTGGAGCGCCGGGGTAGGGACAGGGGAACAGCCCCAGCATTTT. Translation gives CAWSAGVGTGEQPQHF. This chain joins TRBV30 and TRBJ1-5; 10 bases line up with TRBD1. Germline V gene lookup returns CDR1 GTSNPN and CDR2 SVGIG (reference sequence). The V segment lost 3 bases and the J segment 7 bases; nucleotides outside the gene matches: 12. This CDR3 is built from 16 residues.

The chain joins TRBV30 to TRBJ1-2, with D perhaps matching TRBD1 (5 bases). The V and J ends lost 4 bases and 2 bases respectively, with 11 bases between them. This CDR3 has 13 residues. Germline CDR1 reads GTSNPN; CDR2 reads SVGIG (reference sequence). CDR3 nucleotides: TGTGCCTGGACTCAGCGGGGGAACTATGGCTACACCTTC. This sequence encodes CAWTQRGNYGYTF.

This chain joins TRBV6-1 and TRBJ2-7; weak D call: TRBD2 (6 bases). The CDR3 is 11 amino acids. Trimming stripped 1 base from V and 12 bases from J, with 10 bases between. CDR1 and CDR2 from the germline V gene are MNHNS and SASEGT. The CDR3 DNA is TGTGCCAGCAGTGAAGAGGGGCGGGGGTACTTC. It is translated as CASSEEGRGYF.

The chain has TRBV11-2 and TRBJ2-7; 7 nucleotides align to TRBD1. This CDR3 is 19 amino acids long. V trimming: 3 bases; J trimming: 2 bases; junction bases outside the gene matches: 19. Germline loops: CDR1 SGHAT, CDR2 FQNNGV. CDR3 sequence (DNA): TGTGCCAGCAGCTTTTCTCGTTCATTGTGGGCAGGGGGTACCTACGAGCAGTACTTC. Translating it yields CASSFSRSLWAGGTYEQYF.

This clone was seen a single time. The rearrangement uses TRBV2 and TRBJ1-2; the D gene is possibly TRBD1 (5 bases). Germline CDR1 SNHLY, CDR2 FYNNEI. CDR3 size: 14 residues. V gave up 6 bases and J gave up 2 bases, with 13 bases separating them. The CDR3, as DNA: TGTGCCAGCAGGGGGGGACGGGGAAACTATGGCTACACCTTC. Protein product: CASRGGRGNYGYTF.

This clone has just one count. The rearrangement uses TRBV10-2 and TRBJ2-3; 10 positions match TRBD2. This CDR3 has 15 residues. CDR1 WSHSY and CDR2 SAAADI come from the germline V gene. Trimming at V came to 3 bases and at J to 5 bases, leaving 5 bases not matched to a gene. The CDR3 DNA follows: TGCGCCAGCAGTGAAGCGGGGGGGCGCCTAGATACGCAGTATTTT. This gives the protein CASSEAGGRLDTQYF.

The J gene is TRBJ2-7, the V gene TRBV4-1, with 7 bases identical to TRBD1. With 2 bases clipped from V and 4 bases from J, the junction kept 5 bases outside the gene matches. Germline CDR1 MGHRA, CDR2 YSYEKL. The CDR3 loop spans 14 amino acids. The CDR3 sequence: CASSQLGQDYEQYF. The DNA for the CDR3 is TGCGCCAGCAGCCAACTCGGACAGGATTACGAGCAGTACTTC.

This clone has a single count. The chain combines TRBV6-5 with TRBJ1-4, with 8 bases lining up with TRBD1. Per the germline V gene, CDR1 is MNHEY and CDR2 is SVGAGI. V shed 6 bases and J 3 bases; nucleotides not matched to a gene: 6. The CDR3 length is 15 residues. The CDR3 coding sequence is TGTGCCAGCAGCACTACAGGGGGTGCTAATGAAAAACTGTTTTTT. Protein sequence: CASSTTGGANEKLFF.

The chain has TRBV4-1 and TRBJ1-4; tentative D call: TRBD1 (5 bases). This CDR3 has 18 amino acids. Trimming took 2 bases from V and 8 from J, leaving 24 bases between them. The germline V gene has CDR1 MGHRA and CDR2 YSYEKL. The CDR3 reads CASSQPGLSTARQEKLFF. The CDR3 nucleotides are TGCGCCAGCAGCCAACCTGGGCTGTCGACAGCCCGTCAGGAAAAACTGTTTTTT.

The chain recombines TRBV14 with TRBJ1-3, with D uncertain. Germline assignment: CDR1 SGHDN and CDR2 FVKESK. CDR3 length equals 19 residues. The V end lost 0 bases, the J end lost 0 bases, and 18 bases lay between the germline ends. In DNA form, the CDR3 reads TGTGCCAGCAGCCAAGACCTAGCTTCCGGCCTAAGCTCTGGAAACACCATATATTTT. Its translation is CASSQDLASGLSSGNTIYF.

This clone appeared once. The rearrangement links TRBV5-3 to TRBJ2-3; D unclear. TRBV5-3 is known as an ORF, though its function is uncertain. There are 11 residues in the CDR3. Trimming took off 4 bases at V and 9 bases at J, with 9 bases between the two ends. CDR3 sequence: CARSPVLTQYF. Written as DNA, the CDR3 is TGTGCCAGAAGCCCGGTTTTGACGCAGTATTTT.

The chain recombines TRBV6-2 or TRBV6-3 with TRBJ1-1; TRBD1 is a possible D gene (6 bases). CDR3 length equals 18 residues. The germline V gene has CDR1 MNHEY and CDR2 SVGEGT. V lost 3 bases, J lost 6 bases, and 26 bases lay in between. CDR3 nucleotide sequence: TGTGCCAGCAGTTATCTTTTGAGTTGGGACACAGACTCCCCTGAAGCTTTCTTT. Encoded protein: CASSYLLSWDTDSPEAFF.

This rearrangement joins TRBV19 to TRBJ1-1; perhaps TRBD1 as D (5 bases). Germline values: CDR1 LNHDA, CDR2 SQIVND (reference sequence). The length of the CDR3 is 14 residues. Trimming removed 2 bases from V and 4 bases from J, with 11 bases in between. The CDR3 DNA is TGTGCCAGTAGTATAAGGGACTTTGGCACTGAAGCTTTCTTT. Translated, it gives CASSIRDFGTEAFF.

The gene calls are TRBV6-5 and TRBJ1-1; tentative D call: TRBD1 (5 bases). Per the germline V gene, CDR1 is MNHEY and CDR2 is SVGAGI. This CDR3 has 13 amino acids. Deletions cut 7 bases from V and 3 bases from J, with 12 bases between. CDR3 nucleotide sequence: TGTGCCAGCAAGGGGCGCAGGGACACTGAAGCTTTCTTT. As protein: CASKGRRDTEAFF.

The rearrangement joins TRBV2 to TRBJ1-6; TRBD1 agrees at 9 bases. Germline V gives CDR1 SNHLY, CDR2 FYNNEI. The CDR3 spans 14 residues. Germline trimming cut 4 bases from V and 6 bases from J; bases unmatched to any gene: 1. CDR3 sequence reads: CASSGDRANSPLHF. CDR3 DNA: TGTGCCAGCAGTGGGGACAGGGCTAATTCACCCCTCCACTTT.

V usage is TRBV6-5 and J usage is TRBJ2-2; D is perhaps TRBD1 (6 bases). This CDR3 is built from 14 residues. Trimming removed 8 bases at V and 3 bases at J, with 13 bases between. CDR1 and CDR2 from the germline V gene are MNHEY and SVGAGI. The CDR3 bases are TGTGCCAGCCGGAGTAACAGGGACACCGGGGAGCTGTTTTTT. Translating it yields CASRSNRDTGELFF.

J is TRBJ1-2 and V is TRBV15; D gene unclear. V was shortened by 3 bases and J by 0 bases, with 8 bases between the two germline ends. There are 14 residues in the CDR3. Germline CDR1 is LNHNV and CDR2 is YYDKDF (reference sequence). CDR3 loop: CATSSGLANYGYTF. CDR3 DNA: TGTGCCACCAGCAGCGGGTTAGCTAACTATGGCTACACCTTC.